This T cell receptor beta chain was found in a study of blood T cell repertoires in COVID-19. On the study more broadly: The study drew acute and convalescent COVID-19 samples from the United States, Italy and Spain. In each case, the material was cDNA or gDNA derived from T cells, B-cell-depleted T cells, or PBMCs.

As originally analysed: Amplification from reference gene primers served as the basis for estimated nucleated cell counts. Only in-frame clones appear in the TCRdb table, and some are missing; sequencing was by immunoSEQ multiplex PCR. The V and J calls and clone size are taken from that table; D and trimming were inferred from the DNA. The table has 200,000 to 250,000 clones, roughly 85% seen once. This clone came up once. This sample also contains other DNA sequences that code for the same CDR3. This CDR3 has 13 residues. The germline gives CDR1 SGDLS, CDR2 YYNGEE. Trimming left V 4 bases short and J 4 bases short, with 9 bases between.

This clonotype was obtained from a woman older than 75 with acute or convalescent COVID-19. The sample consisted of peripheral blood. The J gene is TRBJ1-5, the V gene TRBV9, with a weak D call TRBD1 (5 bases). The CDR3 coding sequence is TGTGCCAGCAGCCCGGGGGGTAATCAGCCCCAGCATTTT. The encoded protein is CASSPGGNQPQHF. The full variable domain, rest sourced from reference TRBV9 and TRBJ1-5, is DSGVTQTPKHLITATGQRVTLRCSPRSGDLSVYWYQQSLDQGLQFLIQYYNGEERAKGNILERFSAQQFPDLHSELNLSSLELGDSALYFCASSPGGNQPQHFGDGTRLSIL.